One sample yielded the 3 T cell receptor beta chains listed below, sequenced in a study of T cell responses to AZD1222 COVID-19 vaccine. The method was immunoSEQ multiplex PCR; TCRdb's version includes in-frame clones alone and lacks a portion of them. The data contain about 61,000 clones, around 81% of them singletons. The material sequenced was peripheral blood, taken 28 days after the second AZD1222 dose. Every receptor here comes from an adult who received the AZD1222 COVID-19 vaccine.

The chain employs TRBV5-1 and TRBJ2-1; TRBD1 matches 7 bases. The CDR3 sequence is 15 residues long. Per the germline V gene, CDR1 is SGHRS and CDR2 is YFSETQ. The V gene end was trimmed by 4 bases and the J gene end by 0 bases; junction bases not matched to a gene: 4. The CDR3 sequence is CASSPDRVSYNEQFF. CDR3 nucleotide sequence: TGCGCCAGCAGCCCTGACAGGGTCTCCTACAATGAGCAGTTCTTC.

This chain links TRBV3-1 (or the pseudogene TRBV3-2) with TRBJ1-4; 8 bases align to TRBD1. CDR1 is LGHDT, CDR2 YNNKEL, per germline (reference sequence). V gave up 4 bases and J gave up 1 base; unmatched junction bases: 5. The CDR3 is made up of 16 amino acids. CDR3 residues: CASSLWTGKTNEKLFF. The CDR3 region has the DNA TGTGCCAGCAGCCTCTGGACAGGGAAAACTAATGAAAAACTGTTTTTT.

This clone showed up just a few times. The chain combines TRBV19 with TRBJ2-2, with TRBD1 as a possible D gene (5 bases). The V end was cut by 3 bases, the J end by 0 bases, with 17 bases between. This CDR3 has 18 residues. The germline V gene encodes CDR1 LNHDA and CDR2 SQIVND (reference sequence). In nucleotides, the CDR3 is TGTGCCAGTAGTATTCCCCCAGACAGAAATACGAACACCGGGGAGCTGTTTTTT. It codes for CASSIPPDRNTNTGELFF. The complete variable domain, with remaining parts taken from reference TRBV19 and TRBJ2-2, reads DGGITQSPKYLFRKEGQNVTLSCEQNLNHDAMYWYRQDPGQGLRLIYYSQIVNDFQKGDIAEGYSVSREKKESFPLTVTSAQKNPTAFYLCASSIPPDRNTNTGELFFGEGSRLTVL.